Below, 26 T cell receptor beta chains from the same sample are listed, as sequenced in a study of blood T cell repertoires in COVID-19. Assay used: immunoSEQ multiplex PCR; TCRdb lists only in-frame clones, some missing. The repertoire holds 150,000 or so clones, with roughly 88% as singletons. Sequences were obtained from PBMCs or T cells enriched from blood (not recorded which). These receptors all stem from a middle-aged man who had recovered from COVID-19.

The chain recombines TRBV15 with TRBJ1-5; a possible D gene is TRBD1 (6 bases). The CDR3 loop spans 17 amino acids. CDR1 and CDR2 from the germline V gene are LNHNV and YYDKDF (reference sequence). V dropped 0 bases and J dropped 7 bases, with 19 bases sitting between them. CDR3 protein: CATSRDRGTSWMQPQHF. As DNA, the CDR3 is TGTGCCACCAGCAGAGATAGGGGGACATCATGGATGCAGCCCCAGCATTTT.

Concerning this clone: The sample holds other DNA sequences that translate to the same CDR3. The chain's CDR3 is CASSLDLGRGANTGELFF. Here the CDR3 DNA reads TGTGCCAGCAGCTTAGATCTCGGGAGGGGGGCCAACACCGGGGAGCTGTTTTTT. J is TRBJ2-2 and V is TRBV11-2; TRBD2 matches 8 bases. In germline, CDR1 is SGHAT, CDR2 FQNNGV. Unmatched junction bases numbered 8, after V lost 0 bases and J lost 2 bases. This CDR3 has 18 amino acids.

The rearrangement uses TRBV28 and TRBJ1-2, with TRBD1 as a possible D gene (5 bases). V was trimmed by 8 bases and J by 7 bases, leaving 20 bases between them. In germline, CDR1 is MDHEN, CDR2 SYDVKM. The CDR3 is made up of 14 amino acids. This CDR3 is CASGGRQGRGGYTF. In nucleotides, the CDR3 is TGTGCCAGCGGAGGGCGGCAAGGGAGGGGTGGCTACACCTTC.

The rearrangement uses TRBV10-3 and TRBJ2-1, with 10 nucleotides matching TRBD1. The CDR3 covers 15 residues. V was clipped by 10 bases and J by 8 bases; unmatched bases: 14. Germline lookup yields CDR1 ENHRY and CDR2 SYGVKD. CDR3 sequence: CATYQGTGERYEQFF. The DNA of the CDR3 is TGTGCCACCTACCAAGGGACAGGGGAAAGATATGAGCAGTTCTTC.

The chain is built from TRBV19 and TRBJ2-1; TRBD1 is a possible D gene (5 bases). V dropped 5 bases and J dropped 2 bases, with 7 bases sitting between them. This CDR3 has 13 residues. Germline V lookup: CDR1 LNHDA, CDR2 SQIVND (reference sequence). CDR3 sequence: CASSGAAYNEQFF. The CDR3 nucleotides read TGTGCCAGTAGTGGGGCCGCCTACAATGAGCAGTTCTTC.

This rearrangement joins TRBV6-5 to TRBJ1-3; no firm D call. V was pared by 0 bases and J by 4 bases, with 7 bases between. CDR1 and CDR2 from the germline V gene are MNHEY and SVGAGI. CDR3 length equals 14 residues. CDR3 sequence reads: CASSYSAAGNTIYF. The DNA for the CDR3 is TGTGCCAGCAGTTACTCGGCAGCGGGAAACACCATATATTTT.

CDR3 DNA sequence: TGTGCCAGCAGCACCCGACAGAGTCTTTATAATTCACCCCTCCACTTT. This gives the protein CASSTRQSLYNSPLHF. The V and J genes are TRBV3-1 (or the pseudogene TRBV3-2) and TRBJ1-6, with TRBD1 as a possible D gene (5 bases). V dropped 5 bases and J dropped 4 bases, with 15 bases sitting between them. This CDR3 spans 16 amino acids. Germline V gene lookup returns CDR1 LGHDT and CDR2 YNNKEL (reference sequence).

The V and J genes are TRBV18 and TRBJ1-2, with 7 bases fitting TRBD1. CDR3 length: 14 residues. The trim removed 6 bases at V and 3 bases at J, leaving 7 bases unmatched. Germline V gene data show CDR1 as KGHSH and CDR2 as LQKENI. CDR3 nucleotides: TGTGCCAGCTCTCCGACAGGGACGGACTATGGCTACACCTTC. It encodes CASSPTGTDYGYTF.

The V and J genes are TRBV9 and TRBJ2-3, with D possibly TRBD1 on 6 matching bases. The germline V gene encodes CDR1 SGDLS and CDR2 YYNGEE. The length of the CDR3 is 12 residues. The V gene lost 4 bases and the J gene lost 5 bases, with 8 bases spanning the gap. This CDR3 reads CASSRDIDTQYF. The DNA of the CDR3 is TGTGCCAGCAGCAGGGACATAGATACGCAGTATTTT.

Written as DNA, the CDR3 is TGTGCCAGCTCTCCCGCGACAGGGGCTAATGAAAAACTGTTTTTT. This encodes CASSPATGANEKLFF. The V and J genes are TRBV18 and TRBJ1-4, with TRBD1 matching 8 bases. The ends lost 6 bases at V and 3 bases at J; junction bases unmatched: 6. Per germline, CDR1 KGHSH and CDR2 LQKENI. The CDR3 loop spans 15 amino acids.

The chain couples TRBV7-9 to TRBJ1-4; D unclear. Deletions cut 2 bases from V and 0 bases from J, with 7 bases between. Germline V gene sequence: CDR1 SEHNR, CDR2 FQNEAQ (reference sequence). CDR3 size: 15 residues. The chain's CDR3 is CASSLTVSTNEKLFF. Here the CDR3 DNA reads TGTGCCAGCAGCTTAACAGTTTCAACTAATGAAAAACTGTTTTTT.

This clone was recorded a few times. This chain uses TRBV4-1 with TRBJ2-2; TRBD1 is a possible D gene (5 bases). V lost 4 bases to trimming and J lost 5 bases, with 17 bases between them. The CDR3 has 16 residues. The germline V gene has CDR1 MGHRA and CDR2 YSYEKL. CDR3: CASSPRPRGKTGELFF. The CDR3 DNA is TGCGCCAGCAGCCCCCGGCCAAGGGGCAAGACCGGGGAGCTGTTTTTT.

This clone was found a few times. V gene TRBV14 combines with J gene TRBJ2-1; 10 nucleotides align to TRBD1. V lost 2 bases, J lost 8 bases, and 9 bases stayed unmatched. In germline, CDR1 is SGHDN, CDR2 FVKESK. The CDR3 is 16 amino acids. CDR3 amino acids: CASSQRIGTGEYEQFF. CDR3 DNA: TGTGCCAGCAGCCAAAGGATCGGGACAGGGGAATATGAGCAGTTCTTC.

This chain links TRBV21-1 with TRBJ2-7; TRBD1 is the table's D call and was not checked against the DNA. TRBV21-1 is labeled a pseudogene. The CDR3 covers 16 residues. In DNA, the CDR3 is TGTGCCAGCCGCGAGGGGGGACAGGGGGCTACCTACGAGCAGTACGTC. Protein product: CASREGGQGATYEQYV.

This chain joins TRBV7-2 and TRBJ1-4; TRBD1 matches 7 bases. J was trimmed by 3 bases and V by 2 bases; bases with no gene match: 6. The CDR3 is 16 amino acids. Germline V gives CDR1 SGHTA, CDR2 FQGNSA. CDR3 amino acids: CASSLIRQGANEKLFF. CDR3 nucleotides: TGTGCCAGCAGCTTAATACGCCAGGGGGCTAATGAAAAACTGTTTTTT.

This clone was seen only a few times. This sequence joins TRBV12-3 or TRBV12-4 and TRBJ1-3; the D gene is possibly TRBD1 (5 bases). V dropped 2 bases and J dropped 6 bases, with 8 bases sitting between them. CDR3 length equals 13 residues. Here the CDR3 DNA reads TGTGCCAGCAGTTTATCGGGGGAAAACACCATATATTTT. This translates into CASSLSGENTIYF.

The chain uses TRBV5-5 and TRBJ1-3, with 11 bases that match TRBD1. This CDR3 spans 16 amino acids. Unmatched junction bases numbered 7, after V lost 4 bases and J lost 4 bases. Germline V gene sequence: CDR1 SGHKS, CDR2 YYEKEE (reference sequence). The CDR3 loop is CASSLDRGRGGNTIYF. In nucleotides, the CDR3 is TGTGCCAGCAGCCTGGACAGGGGGCGCGGAGGAAACACCATATATTTT. The full variable domain, completed using reference TRBV5-5 and TRBJ1-3, is DAGVTQSPTHLIKTRGQQVTLRCSPISGHKSVSWYQQVLGQGPQFIFQYYEKEERGRGNFPDRFSARQFPNYSSELNVNALLLGDSALYLCASSLDRGRGGNTIYFGEGSWLTVV.

V usage is TRBV4-3 and J usage is TRBJ2-3; 9 nucleotides line up with TRBD2. The germline CDR1 and CDR2 sequences are LGHNA and YSLEER. The CDR3 covers 20 residues. V was clipped by 0 bases and J by 2 bases; unmatched bases: 15. CDR3 DNA sequence: TGCGCCAGCAGCCAAGACGGCGGGGGGGCAGGACGGTTGGTCACAGATACGCAGTATTTT. As protein: CASSQDGGGAGRLVTDTQYF.

The rearrangement joins TRBV6-2 or TRBV6-3 to TRBJ1-5, with a tentative D call TRBD1 (5 bases). The germline gives CDR1 MNHEY, CDR2 SVGEGT. V gave up 2 bases and J gave up 6 bases, with 17 bases separating them. This CDR3 region has 16 residues. In DNA form, the CDR3 reads TGTGCCAGCAGTTACGGGGGGACCCCTTGGGGTCAGCCCCAGCATTTT. It codes for CASSYGGTPWGQPQHF.

The chain has TRBV6-5 and TRBJ2-2; 11 bases line up with TRBD2. The J segment lost 3 bases and the V segment lost 6 bases, leaving 3 bases of the junction unmatched. Per germline, CDR1 MNHEY and CDR2 SVGAGI. This CDR3 comprises 15 residues. The CDR3 spells CASRPLAGDTGELFF. The DNA for the CDR3 is TGTGCCAGCAGACCACTAGCGGGGGACACCGGGGAGCTGTTTTTT.

V usage is TRBV4-3 and J usage is TRBJ2-7; tentative D call: TRBD1 (6 bases). This CDR3 has 16 residues. Trimming removed 0 bases from V and 0 bases from J, with 12 bases in between. The germline V gene encodes CDR1 LGHNA and CDR2 YSLEER. The DNA for the CDR3 is TGCGCCAGCAGCCAAGACCTACAGGGCAGCTCCTACGAGCAGTACTTC. It yields the protein CASSQDLQGSSYEQYF.

The genes are TRBV9 and TRBJ2-4; the D gene is possibly TRBD2 (5 bases). Germline V gene data show CDR1 as SGDLS and CDR2 as YYNGEE. The CDR3 is 15 amino acids. V dropped 4 bases and J dropped 1 base, with 12 bases sitting between them. The CDR3 bases are TGTGCCAGCAGCCCGTCCCCGGGGGCCAAAAACATTCAGTACTTC. Residues: CASSPSPGAKNIQYF. Looking up the rest from reference TRBV9 and TRBJ2-4 gives the full variable domain: DSGVTQTPKHLITATGQRVTLRCSPRSGDLSVYWYQQSLDQGLQFLIQYYNGEERAKGNILERFSAQQFPDLHSELNLSSLELGDSALYFCASSPSPGAKNIQYFGAGTRLSVL.

The CDR3 coding sequence is TGTGCCAGCAGTGATGTCGGCTATGGCTACACCTTC. It codes for CASSDVGYGYTF. The chain uses TRBV2 and TRBJ1-2; D remains ambiguous. The CDR3 runs to 12 residues. Trimming stripped 3 bases from V and 4 bases from J, with 6 bases between. Germline CDR1 reads SNHLY; CDR2 reads FYNNEI.

This sequence joins TRBV5-6 and TRBJ2-1; TRBD1 matches 8 bases. V was pared by 4 bases and J by 7 bases, with 4 bases of the junction left unmatched. The CDR3 loop spans 13 amino acids. Germline V gene lookup returns CDR1 SGHDT and CDR2 YYEEEE. The CDR3 nucleotides are TGTGCCAGCAGCACGGACAGGGTGAATGAGCAGTTCTTC. Translating gives CASSTDRVNEQFF.

The V call is TRBV2, the J call TRBJ1-3; D not resolved. Germline V CDR1 and CDR2: SNHLY, FYNNEI. CDR3 length: 14 residues. The V end was cut by 2 bases, the J end by 0 bases, with 5 bases between. In DNA form, the CDR3 reads TGTGCCAGCAGTGAACCCAACTCTGGAAACACCATATATTTT. Translated, it gives CASSEPNSGNTIYF.

V usage is TRBV9 and J usage is TRBJ1-6; no clear D gene. Trimming pared 8 bases from V and 5 bases from J, leaving 2 bases between. The CDR3 is made up of 10 amino acids. CDR1 SGDLS and CDR2 YYNGEE come from the germline V gene. CDR3 in amino acids: CASNNSPLHF. Written as DNA, the CDR3 is TGTGCCAGTAATAATTCACCCCTCCACTTT.